This is a list of T cell receptor beta chains from one sample in a study of post-analysis software for immune sequencing data. A single record per CDR3 protein comes from TCRdb applying MiXCR to the PCR reads. The sample holds hundreds of thousands of distinct CDR3 sequences, 44% seen once. Sequences were obtained from blood. Every receptor here comes from a girl aged 10-17 years with multiple sclerosis. Each CDR3 is given with its conserved first and last residue. The D gene is left open where the match is weak. Only part of the rows carry a size: once, few, many, or a class if the clone is expanded.

D | J | length | size | V | CDR3 | DNA
- | TRBJ1-5 | 14 | - | TRBV20-1 | CSAVGGVSNQPQHF | TGCAGTGCTGTGGGTGGAGTTAGCAATCAGCCCCAGCATTTT
- | TRBJ2-1 | 13 | - | TRBV5-1 | CASSLVPENEQFF | TGCGCCAGCAGCTTGGTTCCTGAAAATGAGCAGTTCTTC
TRBD1 | TRBJ2-5 | 14 | - | TRBV12-3/TRBV12-4 | CASSPDRGGETQYF | TGTGCCAGCAGTCCCGACAGGGGTGGGGAGACCCAGTACTTC
TRBD2 | TRBJ2-5 | 15 | - | TRBV6-5 | CASSQTSGSSGGQYF | TGTGCCAGCAGCCAGACTAGCGGTAGCTCGGGCGGGCAGTACTTC
- | TRBJ1-4 | 14 | - | TRBV10-3 | CATSPGDRGEKLFF | TGTGCCACCTCACCGGGAGATAGGGGTGAAAAACTGTTTTTT
TRBD1 | TRBJ2-7 | 13 | many | TRBV12-3/TRBV12-4 | CASSRGQGYEQYF | TGTGCCAGCAGCCGTGGACAGGGCTACGAGCAGTACTTC
- | TRBJ1-5 | 17 | - | TRBV4-2 | CASSQENRVASNRPQHF | TGTGCCAGCAGCCAAGAAAACAGGGTCGCCAGCAATCGGCCCCAGCATTTT
TRBD2 | TRBJ2-1 | 13 | - | TRBV20-1 | CGARGLAGYEQFF | TGCGGTGCCCGGGGACTAGCGGGATATGAGCAGTTCTTC
- | TRBJ1-1 | 17 | - | TRBV10-3 | CAISESLFGTVNTEAFF | TGTGCCATCAGTGAGTCATTATTCGGGACGGTGAACACTGAAGCTTTCTTT
- | TRBJ2-5 | 15 | - | TRBV7-9 | CASSLGTPHQETQYF | TGTGCCAGCAGCTTAGGAACCCCCCATCAAGAGACCCAGTACTTC
- | TRBJ2-7 | 15 | - | TRBV3-1 | CASSLAPAGSCEQYF | TGTGCCAGCAGCCTAGCCCCCGCGGGTTCCTGCGAGCAGTACTTC
- | TRBJ1-4 | 11 | - | TRBV9 | CASSDNEKLFF | TGTGCCAGCAGTGACAATGAAAAACTGTTTTTT
- | TRBJ1-2 | 15 | - | TRBV21-1 | CASSKGAGGAYGYTF | TGTGCCAGCAGCAAAGGTGCAGGGGGCGCCTATGGCTACACCTTC
- | TRBJ1-2 | 14 | - | TRBV5-4 | CASSLGSAYYGYTF | TGTGCCAGCAGCTTGGGTAGCGCCTACTATGGCTACACCTTC
- | TRBJ2-1 | 13 | - | TRBV7-9 | CASSLGTVGEQFF | TGTGCCAGCAGCTTAGGCACCGTGGGAGAGCAGTTCTTC
TRBD1 | TRBJ1-2 | 14 | - | TRBV5-1 | CASSTGQVDYGYTF | TGCGCCAGCAGCACCGGACAGGTCGACTATGGCTACACCTTC
- | TRBJ2-7 | 13 | - | TRBV2 | CASNRGLTYEQYF | TGTGCCAGCAACCGGGGGCTAACCTACGAGCAGTACTTC
TRBD1 | TRBJ1-2 | 13 | - | TRBV12-3/TRBV12-4 | CASTTGALRGYTF | TGTGCCAGCACCACAGGGGCATTGAGGGGCTACACCTTC
- | TRBJ2-7 | 15 | few | TRBV6-5 | CASSGRTPGSYEQYF | TGTGCCAGCAGTGGAAGGACGCCGGGGTCCTACGAGCAGTACTTC
TRBD2 | TRBJ2-7 | 18 | once | TRBV7-9 | CASSLDASGRQSSYEQYF | TGTGCCAGCAGCTTAGATGCTAGCGGGAGGCAAAGCTCCTACGAGCAGTACTTC
TRBD1 | TRBJ2-7 | 13 | - | TRBV28 | CASRIQGSYEQYF | TGTGCCAGCAGAATACAGGGGTCCTACGAGCAGTACTTC
TRBD1 | TRBJ2-5 | 15 | few | TRBV2 | CASSEAGQGGETQYF | TGTGCCAGCAGTGAAGCGGGACAGGGTGGAGAGACCCAGTACTTC
TRBD1 | TRBJ2-5 | 14 | - | TRBV7-2 | CASSLATGDETQYF | TGTGCCAGCAGCTTAGCGACAGGGGATGAGACCCAGTACTTC
- | TRBJ2-1 | 14 | - | TRBV20-1 | CSAPNGFTYNEQFF | TGCAGTGCACCCAACGGATTCACCTACAATGAGCAGTTCTTC
TRBD1 | TRBJ1-2 | 12 | - | TRBV24-1 | CATSETGVGYTF | TGTGCCACCAGTGAAACAGGGGTTGGCTACACCTTC
TRBD2 | TRBJ2-5 | 16 | - | TRBV12-3/TRBV12-4 | CASSLYVLAVQETQYF | TGTGCCAGCAGTTTATATGTACTAGCGGTCCAAGAGACCCAGTACTTC
TRBD2 | TRBJ2-1 | 16 | few | TRBV9 | CASSRTSGGTHDEQFF | TGTGCCAGCAGCCGAACTAGCGGGGGGACTCACGATGAGCAGTTCTTC
TRBD1 | TRBJ2-5 | 14 | - | TRBV5-1 | CASGSRDRKETQYF | TGCGCCAGTGGATCCCGGGACAGAAAAGAGACCCAGTACTTC
- | TRBJ1-4 | 11 | few | TRBV10-2 | CASRENEKLFF | TGCGCCAGCAGGGAAAATGAAAAACTGTTTTTT
- | TRBJ2-1 | 14 | - | TRBV12-3/TRBV12-4 | CASSFGTSTAGQFF | TGTGCCAGCAGTTTTGGGACCTCCACCGCTGGGCAGTTCTTC
TRBD2 | TRBJ2-3 | 16 | - | TRBV7-2 | CASSRTSGGGTDTQYF | TGTGCCAGCAGCCGGACTAGCGGGGGTGGCACAGATACGCAGTATTTT
TRBD2 | TRBJ2-1 | 15 | few | TRBV12-3/TRBV12-4 | CASSRLAGGSHEQFF | TGTGCCAGCAGCCGATTAGCGGGAGGTAGCCATGAGCAGTTCTTC
TRBD2 | TRBJ2-2 | 14 | - | TRBV29-1 | CSVAPSGDTGELFF | TGCAGCGTTGCCCCTAGCGGGGACACCGGGGAGCTGTTTTTT
TRBD1 | TRBJ1-2 | 16 | - | TRBV5-1 | CASSLVWQGGNYGYTF | TGCGCCAGCAGCTTGGTCTGGCAGGGGGGGAACTATGGCTACACCTTC
- | TRBJ2-7 | 12 | - | TRBV29-1 | CSAADGVREQYF | TGCAGCGCTGCCGACGGGGTGAGGGAGCAGTACTTC
- | TRBJ2-5 | 16 | - | TRBV30 | CAWSPYSTRVGETQYF | TGTGCCTGGAGCCCGTACTCCACCAGGGTGGGAGAGACCCAGTACTTC
TRBD2 | TRBJ2-2 | 16 | - | TRBV27 | CASSFGLAGGPGELFF | TGTGCCAGCAGTTTCGGACTAGCGGGGGGGCCGGGGGAGCTGTTTTTT
- | TRBJ2-1 | 14 | - | TRBV20-1 | CSARAPNLGSEQFF | TGCAGTGCTAGAGCTCCGAACTTAGGTAGTGAGCAGTTCTTC
- | TRBJ2-3 | 11 | - | TRBV6-6 | CASNQADTQYF | TGTGCCAGCAATCAGGCGGATACGCAGTATTTT
- | TRBJ1-1 | 13 | many | TRBV5-1 | CASSPALGTEAFF | TGCGCCAGCAGCCCCGCACTGGGCACTGAAGCTTTCTTT
TRBD2 | TRBJ2-5 | 14 | - | TRBV10-3 | CASGTSGAHNEQYF | TGTGCCAGCGGGACTAGCGGGGCTCACAATGAGCAGTACTTC
- | TRBJ2-1 | 13 | - | TRBV7-9 | CASKNVGSNEQFF | TGTGCCAGCAAGAATGTAGGAAGCAATGAGCAGTTCTTC
- | TRBJ2-1 | 13 | - | TRBV20-1 | CSAPLPRYNEQFF | TGCAGTGCCCCGTTACCTCGGTACAATGAGCAGTTCTTC
TRBD1 | TRBJ2-7 | 14 | - | TRBV7-2 | CASSSGQGSHEQYF | TGTGCCAGCAGCTCGGGACAGGGGAGCCACGAGCAGTACTTC
- | TRBJ2-3 | 15 | few | TRBV7-2 | CASSQRPQGSDTQYF | TGTGCCAGCAGCCAACGGCCACAGGGTTCAGATACGCAGTATTTT
TRBD2 | TRBJ2-3 | 15 | few | TRBV6-6 | CASLPQREGTDTQYF | TGTGCCAGCCTGCCGCAGCGGGAGGGCACAGATACGCAGTATTTT
TRBD1 | TRBJ1-2 | 19 | - | TRBV5-1 | CASSTSAKRDRETYYGYTF | TGCGCCAGCAGCACCTCTGCAAAACGGGACAGGGAAACCTACTATGGCTACACCTTC
TRBD2 | TRBJ2-5 | 14 | once | TRBV12-3/TRBV12-4 | CASRPELATETQYF | TGTGCCAGCAGGCCAGAACTAGCGACGGAGACCCAGTACTTC
TRBD1 | TRBJ1-1 | 14 | - | TRBV20-1 | CSARDGTELTEAFF | TGCAGTGCTAGGGACGGGACAGAATTAACTGAAGCTTTCTTT
- | TRBJ2-3 | 13 | - | TRBV29-1 | CSPMGRLADTQYF | TGCAGCCCCATGGGACGACTCGCAGATACGCAGTATTTT
- | TRBJ2-3 | 14 | - | TRBV20-1 | CSALYYFRTDTQYF | TGCAGTGCTCTATACTACTTTCGCACAGATACGCAGTATTTT
- | TRBJ1-2 | 15 | - | TRBV4-1 | CASSQVLAANSGYTF | TGCGCCAGCAGCCAAGTCCTAGCGGCTAACTCTGGCTACACCTTC
- | TRBJ2-5 | 15 | - | TRBV5-5 | CASRSGTLPQETQYF | TGTGCCAGCAGATCCGGGACCCTGCCTCAAGAGACCCAGTACTTC
TRBD1 | TRBJ1-5 | 17 | - | TRBV20-1 | CSAHGGQGSYSNQPQHF | TGCAGTGCTCACGGGGGACAGGGGTCCTATAGCAATCAGCCCCAGCATTTT